Below, 30 T cell receptor beta chains from the same sample are listed, as sequenced in a study of blood T cells in healthy people across ages. A second roughly 6 to 12 cycle PCR used barcoded and J-beta primers. TCRdb redid the calling of the 5' RACE reads with MiXCR, one entry per CDR3 protein. The sample consists of about 580,000 distinct CDR3 sequences, around half of them appearing once. Sequenced sample: blood. Every receptor here comes from a man at least 80 years old in good health.

This rearrangement joins TRBV11-3 to TRBJ2-1; D uncertain. CDR1 and CDR2 (germline): SGHNT, YENEEA. V shed 4 bases and J shed 6 bases, with 13 bases lying between them. This CDR3 spans 14 amino acids. The CDR3 DNA sequence: TGTGCCAGCAGCTCTTCGTGGGGTAGCAATGAGCAGTTCTTC. This gives the protein CASSSSWGSNEQFF.

The genes are TRBV7-8 and TRBJ2-1, with 7 bases matching TRBD2. This CDR3 comprises 16 residues. CDR1 and CDR2 from the germline V gene are SGHVS and FQNEAQ. Trimming at V came to 4 bases and at J to 8 bases, leaving 14 bases not matched to a gene. This CDR3 is CASSWTSWPKRDEQFF. Written as DNA, the CDR3 is TGTGCCAGCAGCTGGACTAGTTGGCCGAAGCGGGATGAGCAGTTCTTC.

The table lists this clonotype with a few counts. This sequence joins TRBV20-1 and TRBJ1-5, with TRBD1 as a possible D gene (5 bases). Trimming cost V 6 bases and J 3 bases, with 18 bases left between them. CDR1 DFQATT and CDR2 SNEGSKA come from the germline V gene (reference sequence). The CDR3 is made up of 15 amino acids. CDR3 DNA sequence: TGCAGTGCCCCCCCCGGGACGGAGATCAATCAGCCCCAGCATTTT. It encodes CSAPPGTEINQPQHF.

The chain has TRBV20-1 and TRBJ2-4, with 7 bases that match TRBD2. With V trimmed by 6 bases and J by 1 base, 6 bases remained unmatched. Germline V gene lookup returns CDR1 DFQATT and CDR2 SNEGSKA (reference sequence). This CDR3 is 14 amino acids long. CDR3 sequence reads: CSAGEGVAKNIQYF. DNA of the CDR3: TGCAGTGCGGGGGAGGGCGTGGCCAAAAACATTCAGTACTTC.

The chain uses TRBV24-1 and TRBJ2-2; unclear D gene. This CDR3 comprises 13 residues. V lost 1 base and J lost 3, with 2 bases in between. Germline V gene data show CDR1 as KGHDR and CDR2 as SFDVKD. The CDR3 DNA sequence: TGTGCCACCAGTGATTTTTACACCGGGGAGCTGTTTTTT. Translation gives CATSDFYTGELFF.

The J gene is TRBJ2-1, the V gene TRBV25-1; 9 positions agree with TRBD2. The CDR3 covers 15 residues. V trimming: 4 bases; J trimming: 4 bases; junction bases outside the gene matches: 5. The germline V gene encodes CDR1 MGHDK and CDR2 SYGVNS. CDR3 amino acids: CASSGAGGRYNEQFF. The CDR3 nucleotides read TGTGCCAGCAGTGGAGCGGGAGGCCGGTACAATGAGCAGTTCTTC.

This clonotype was observed a few times. The chain joins TRBV29-1 to TRBJ2-5, with TRBD1 matching 10 bases. The CDR3 extends over 17 amino acids. Germline loops: CDR1 SQVTM, CDR2 ANQGSEA. Trimming at V came to 2 bases and at J to 2 bases, leaving 11 bases not matched to a gene. DNA of the CDR3: TGCAGCGTTGAAAATCCGAAGGGACAGGGGCGTCAAGAGACCCAGTACTTC. The encoded protein is CSVENPKGQGRQETQYF.

This clonotype was seen a handful of times. The genes are TRBV6-5 and TRBJ2-1; 9 bases are a match to TRBD1. The V segment lost 6 bases and the J segment 6 bases; nucleotides outside the gene matches: 9. Germline V gives CDR1 MNHEY, CDR2 SVGAGI. This CDR3 region has 15 residues. CDR3 sequence reads: CASSHTLTGGNEQFF. The CDR3 nucleotides read TGTGCCAGCAGCCACACGTTGACAGGGGGCAATGAGCAGTTCTTC.

This clonotype was recorded once. The chain has TRBV7-2 and TRBJ2-5; no reliable D call. The J call may not be correct, given that the DNA end is closer to TRBJ2-7. This CDR3 has 13 amino acids. The germline CDR1 and CDR2 sequences are SGHTA and FQGNSA. The DNA of the CDR3 is TGTGCCAGCAGCCCCTATAGTGGCCACGAGCAGTACTTC. Its protein product is CASSPYSGHEQYF.

V usage is TRBV15 and J usage is TRBJ2-5; TRBD2 matches 10 bases. CDR1 is LNHNV, CDR2 YYDKDF, per germline (reference sequence). V was pared by 1 base and J by 0 bases, with 5 bases of the junction left unmatched. This CDR3 has 17 amino acids. CDR3 region: CATSRGLLAGDQETQYF. The CDR3 nucleotides read TGTGCCACCAGCAGAGGGTTGCTAGCGGGAGACCAAGAGACCCAGTACTTC.

For this clonotype: A read error may account for a junction end that differs from germline. This chain uses TRBV29-1 with TRBJ2-1; D may correspond to TRBD1 or TRBD2 (5 bases each). The CDR3 spans 13 residues. CDR1 is SQVTM and CDR2 is ANQGSEA in the germline V gene. For the CDR3, the DNA is TGCAGCGCCCCCGGGACGGTATACAATGGGCAGTTCTTC. As protein: CSAPGTVYNGQFF.

This clonotype was observed a few times. The rearrangement joins TRBV12-3 or TRBV12-4 to TRBJ2-3, with D possibly being TRBD1 (6 bases). With 7 bases removed from V and 11 bases from J, the gap between germline ends came to 13 bases. This CDR3 has 11 amino acids. The CDR3 loop is CASTPLGGQYF. Written as DNA, the CDR3 is TGTGCCAGCACCCCACTAGGGGGGCAGTATTTT.

In this sample, this clonotype turned up a few times. The chain uses TRBV6-2 or TRBV6-3 and TRBJ1-2; no firm D call. Trimming removed 2 bases from V and 4 bases from J, with 14 bases in between. This CDR3 comprises 15 residues. Per the germline V gene, CDR1 is MNHEY and CDR2 is SVGEGT. The CDR3 here is CASSYPAQRAYGYTF. As DNA, the CDR3 is TGTGCCAGCAGTTACCCTGCGCAGAGGGCCTATGGCTACACCTTC.

This rearrangement joins TRBV15 to TRBJ2-6, with D possibly TRBD1 on 5 matching bases. The V end was cut by 0 bases, the J end by 2 bases, with 11 bases between. Per the germline V gene, CDR1 is LNHNV and CDR2 is YYDKDF (reference sequence). The CDR3 spans 17 residues. CDR3 sequence reads: CATSRDLTRAGANVLTF. CDR3 nucleotide sequence: TGTGCCACCAGCAGAGATTTGACCAGGGCTGGGGCCAACGTCCTGACTTTC.

This clonotype showed up just once. V is TRBV20-1 and J is TRBJ2-1; 10 bases agree with TRBD2. Germline V lookup: CDR1 DFQATT, CDR2 SNEGSKA (reference sequence). The trim removed 0 bases at V and 7 bases at J, leaving 9 bases unmatched. The CDR3 is 16 residues long. CDR3 sequence (DNA): TGCAGTGCTAGAGACACAAGGCTAGCGGGAGTTAATGAGCAGTTCTTC. It specifies CSARDTRLAGVNEQFF.

This chain links TRBV12-3 or TRBV12-4 with TRBJ2-7, with TRBD2 identical over 8 bases. V was clipped by 0 bases and J by 2 bases; unmatched bases: 6. This CDR3 has 16 residues. As DNA, the CDR3 is TGTGCCAGCAGTTTAGCGCGTACGGGAGGGCCCTACGAGCAGTACTTC. It codes for CASSLARTGGPYEQYF.

This clonotype was picked up a small number of times. The chain joins TRBV7-2 to TRBJ2-5, with D perhaps matching TRBD2 (6 bases). This CDR3 is 15 amino acids long. Between the trimmed V and J ends, which lost 1 base and 5 bases, there was a span of 14 bases. Germline CDR1 reads SGHTA; CDR2 reads FQGNSA. The CDR3 reads CASSLVSLGGETQYF. In DNA, the CDR3 is TGTGCCAGCAGCTTAGTATCTCTCGGAGGGGAGACCCAGTACTTC.

The chain links TRBV24-1 to TRBJ2-5; D might be TRBD1 or TRBD2, each matching 5 bases. Germline CDR1 and CDR2: KGHDR and SFDVKD. This CDR3 is 13 amino acids long. Trimming cost V 7 bases and J 1 base, with 9 bases left between them. The CDR3 loop is CATSRDGQETQYF. CDR3 DNA: TGTGCCACCAGCCGGGACGGCCAAGAGACCCAGTACTTC.

This chain connects TRBV29-1 to TRBJ2-1, with D tentatively TRBD1 or TRBD2 (7 bases each). CDR1 is SQVTM, CDR2 ANQGSEA, per germline. The V gene lost 4 bases and the J gene lost 7 bases, with 17 bases spanning the gap. The CDR3 spans 14 residues. The CDR3 sequence: CSVADPGGVNEQFF. The CDR3 nucleotides are TGCAGCGTTGCCGATCCAGGGGGGGTAAATGAGCAGTTCTTC.

The V gene is TRBV27, the J gene TRBJ2-1, with D possibly being TRBD1 (6 bases). The CDR3 spans 15 residues. V was cut by 5 bases and J by 10 bases, with 21 bases left in between. Germline V CDR1 and CDR2: MNHEY, SMNVEV (reference sequence). CDR3 residues: CASSPRGWSSYEQFF. Here the CDR3 DNA reads TGTGCCAGCAGTCCCAGGGGTTGGAGCTCTTACGAGCAGTTCTTC.

The gene calls are TRBV2 and TRBJ2-1, with D perhaps matching TRBD1 or TRBD2 (5 bases each). V dropped 1 base and J dropped 9 bases, with 7 bases sitting between them. Germline loops: CDR1 SNHLY, CDR2 FYNNEI. The CDR3 consists of 12 residues. CDR3 bases: TGTGCCAGCAGTGAAGGGGGACGTGAGCAGTTCTTC. Its translation: CASSEGGREQFF.

The chain links TRBV7-3 to TRBJ2-3; D possibly corresponds to TRBD2 (6 bases). Trimming removed 5 bases at V and 8 bases at J, with 14 bases between. Looked up from germline, CDR1 is SGHTA and CDR2 is FQGTGA. CDR3 length: 13 amino acids. The CDR3 bases are TGTGCCAGCAGCCGGGGGTGGGACCCTACGCAGTATTTT. This encodes CASSRGWDPTQYF.

This clonotype has a handful of counts. The genes are TRBV6-5 and TRBJ2-3; no definite D call. Germline values: CDR1 MNHEY, CDR2 SVGAGI. This CDR3 has 12 amino acids. V was clipped by 6 bases and J by 2 bases, with 6 bases between them. Here the CDR3 reads CASRLNTDTQYF. CDR3 coding DNA: TGTGCCAGCAGGCTCAACACAGATACGCAGTATTTT.

The chain has TRBV7-8 and TRBJ1-5; no clear D gene. V dropped 4 bases and J dropped 0 bases, with 7 bases sitting between them. The CDR3 consists of 14 residues. Germline values: CDR1 SGHVS, CDR2 FQNEAQ. The CDR3 DNA sequence: TGTGCCAGCAGCTCGGTGGCTAGCAATCAGCCCCAGCATTTT. The encoded protein is CASSSVASNQPQHF.

This clonotype was picked up a small number of times. This rearrangement joins TRBV25-1 to TRBJ2-4, with 7 bases identical to TRBD1. Unmatched junction bases numbered 6, after V lost 4 bases and J lost 0 bases. This CDR3 contains 16 residues. Germline V gene sequence: CDR1 MGHDK, CDR2 SYGVNS. CDR3 sequence reads: CASSGPGQLAKNIQYF. CDR3 DNA sequence: TGTGCCAGCAGTGGACCGGGACAGTTAGCCAAAAACATTCAGTACTTC.

This chain uses TRBV7-2 with TRBJ2-7; TRBD1 matches at 10 bases. Per the germline V gene, CDR1 is SGHTA and CDR2 is FQGNSA. Losses at the gene ends were 1 base for V and 5 bases for J; bases not matched to a gene: 8. This CDR3 has 16 amino acids. The CDR3 loop is CASSLDGTGVPDEQYF. Here the CDR3 DNA reads TGTGCCAGCAGCTTAGACGGGACAGGGGTCCCCGACGAGCAGTACTTC.

The table lists this clonotype with many counts. The gene calls are TRBV6-5 and TRBJ2-1; D assignment may be TRBD1 or TRBD2 (5 bases each). V lost 5 bases, J lost 4 bases, and 18 bases lay in between. The CDR3 loop spans 16 amino acids. Per the germline V gene, CDR1 is MNHEY and CDR2 is SVGAGI. For the CDR3, the DNA is TGTGCCAGCAGTCTCCTCGGGACGGACCCTTACAATGAGCAGTTCTTC. Its protein is CASSLLGTDPYNEQFF.

This rearrangement joins TRBV10-3 to TRBJ2-4, with D tentatively TRBD1 or TRBD2 (6 bases each). Germline V lookup: CDR1 ENHRY, CDR2 SYGVKD. The CDR3 covers 16 residues. V gave up 8 bases and J gave up 13 bases, with 30 bases separating them. The chain's CDR3 is CAIGAPKGGGLYEQYF. Written as DNA, the CDR3 is TGTGCCATCGGTGCTCCGAAGGGGGGAGGCCTGTATGAGCAGTACTTC.

The chain has TRBV3-1 and TRBJ1-2, with TRBD1 matching 9 bases. V gave up 1 base and J gave up 5 bases; unmatched junction bases: 8. This CDR3 is 16 amino acids long. The germline gives CDR1 LGHDT, CDR2 YNNKEL (reference sequence). This CDR3 is CASSQGPGQGEYGYTF. The CDR3 DNA is TGTGCCAGCAGCCAAGGGCCGGGACAGGGCGAGTATGGCTACACCTTC.

This clonotype was observed a few times. The V call is TRBV4-2, the J call TRBJ2-7, with 8 bases aligning to TRBD2. CDR1 and CDR2 (germline): LGHNA, YNFKEQ. After removal of 0 bases from V and 3 bases from J, the junction contained 10 bases not matched to a gene. CDR3 length: 17 residues. The CDR3 loop reads CASSQDKSGSHHYEQYF. CDR3 nucleotide sequence: TGTGCCAGCAGCCAAGATAAGAGCGGGAGTCACCACTACGAGCAGTACTTC.